This record covers a single T cell receptor beta chain. Its cognate antigen is unknown. The data originate from a study of beta chain features in type 1 diabetes. Sorting of CD4+ naive, central memory, regulatory and stem cell-like memory cells was performed via CD45RO/CCR7/CD25/CD127/CD95/CD27. The trim removed 4 bases at V and 6 bases at J, leaving 14 bases unmatched. The germline V gene encodes CDR1 SGDLS and CDR2 YYNGEE. The CDR3 has 16 residues. Overall study findings and caveats: Type 1 diabetes patients had VDJ junctions that carried fewer insertions and more deletions. The study found moderately but significantly shorter TCRB CDR3s in all four CD4+ subsets of Type 1 diabetes patients.

The isolated RNA, all of it, was reverse transcribed, so expressed TCRB transcripts were what got sequenced. The method was immunoSEQ multiplex PCR; TCRdb's version includes in-frame clones alone and lacks a portion of them. Of a few hundred thousand clones in the sample, over 10% were seen once. The sample comprised naive CD4+ T cells from blood. This chain joins TRBV9 and TRBJ1-2; 8 bases fit TRBD1. The receptor's source is a woman in her late teens or twenties with type 1 diabetes. Here the CDR3 reads CASSLFPGQAYNGYTF. CDR3 coding DNA: TGTGCCAGCAGCTTATTCCCGGGACAGGCTTATAATGGCTACACCTTC.